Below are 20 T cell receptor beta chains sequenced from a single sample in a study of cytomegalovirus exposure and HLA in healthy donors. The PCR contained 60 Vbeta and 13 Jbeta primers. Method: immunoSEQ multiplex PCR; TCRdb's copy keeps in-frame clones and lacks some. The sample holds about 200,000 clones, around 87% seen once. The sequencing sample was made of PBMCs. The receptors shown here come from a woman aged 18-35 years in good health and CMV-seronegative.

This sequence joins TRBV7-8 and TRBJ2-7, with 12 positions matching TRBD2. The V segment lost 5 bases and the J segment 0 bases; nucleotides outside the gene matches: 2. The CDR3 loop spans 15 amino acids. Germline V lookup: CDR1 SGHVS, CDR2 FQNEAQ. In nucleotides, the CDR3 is TGTGCCAGCAGCCTGACTAGCGGGGGCTCCTACGAGCAGTACTTC. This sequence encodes CASSLTSGGSYEQYF.

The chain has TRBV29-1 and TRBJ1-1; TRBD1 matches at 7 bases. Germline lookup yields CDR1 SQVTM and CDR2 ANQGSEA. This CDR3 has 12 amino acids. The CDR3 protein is CMGGQMNTEAFF. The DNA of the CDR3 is TGCATGGGGGGACAGATGAACACTGAAGCTTTCTTT. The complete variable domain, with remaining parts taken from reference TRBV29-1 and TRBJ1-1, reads SAVISQKPSRDICQRGTSLTIQCQVDSQVTMMFWYRQQPGQSLTLIATANQGSEATYESGFVIDKFPISRPNLTFSTLTVSNMSPEDSSIYLCMGGQMNTEAFFGQGTRLTVV.

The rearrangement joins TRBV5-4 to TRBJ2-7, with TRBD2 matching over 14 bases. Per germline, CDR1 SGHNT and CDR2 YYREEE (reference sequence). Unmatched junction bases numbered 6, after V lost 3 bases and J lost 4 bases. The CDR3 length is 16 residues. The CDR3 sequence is CASSSPTSGRGYEQYF. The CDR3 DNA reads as TGTGCCAGCAGCTCACCGACTAGCGGGAGGGGATACGAGCAGTACTTC.

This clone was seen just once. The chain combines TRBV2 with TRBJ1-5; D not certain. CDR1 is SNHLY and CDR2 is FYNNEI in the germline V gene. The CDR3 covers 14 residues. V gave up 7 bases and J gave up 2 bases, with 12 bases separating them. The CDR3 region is CASMPDWGNQPQHF. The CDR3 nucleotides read TGTGCCAGCATGCCTGACTGGGGCAATCAGCCCCAGCATTTT.

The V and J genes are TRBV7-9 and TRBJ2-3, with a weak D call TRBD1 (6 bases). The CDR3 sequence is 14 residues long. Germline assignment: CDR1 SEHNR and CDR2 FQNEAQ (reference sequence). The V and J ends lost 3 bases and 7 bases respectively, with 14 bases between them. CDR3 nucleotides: TGTGCCAGCAGCTTGGACCCCACAGGGCATACGCAGTATTTT. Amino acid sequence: CASSLDPTGHTQYF. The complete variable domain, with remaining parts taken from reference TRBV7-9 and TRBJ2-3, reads DTGVSQNPRHKITKRGQNVTFRCDPISEHNRLYWYRQTLGQGPEFLTYFQNEAQLEKSRLLSDRFSAERPKGSFSTLEIQRTEQGDSAMYLCASSLDPTGHTQYFGPGTRLTVL.

DNA for the CDR3: TGTGCCTGGGCCGGGACAGGGTTTACCGGGGAGCTGTTTTTT. This encodes CAWAGTGFTGELFF. J is TRBJ2-2 and V is TRBV30; 9 bases fit TRBD1. Germline V CDR1 and CDR2: GTSNPN, SVGIG (reference sequence). This CDR3 has 14 amino acids. V lost 5 bases, J lost 5 bases, and 6 bases stayed unmatched.

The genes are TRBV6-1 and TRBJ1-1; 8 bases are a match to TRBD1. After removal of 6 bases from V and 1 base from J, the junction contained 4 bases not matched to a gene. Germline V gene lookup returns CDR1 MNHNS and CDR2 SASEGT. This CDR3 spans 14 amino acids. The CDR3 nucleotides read TGTGCCAGCAGAGGACAGGGAACGAACACTGAAGCTTTCTTT. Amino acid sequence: CASRGQGTNTEAFF.

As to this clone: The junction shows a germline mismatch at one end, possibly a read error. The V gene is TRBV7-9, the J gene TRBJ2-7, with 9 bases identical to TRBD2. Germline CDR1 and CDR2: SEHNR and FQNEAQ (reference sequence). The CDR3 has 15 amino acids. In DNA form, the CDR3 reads TGTTCCAGCAGAAACCTAGCGGGGCACTCCTACGAGCAGTACTTC. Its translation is CSSRNLAGHSYEQYF.

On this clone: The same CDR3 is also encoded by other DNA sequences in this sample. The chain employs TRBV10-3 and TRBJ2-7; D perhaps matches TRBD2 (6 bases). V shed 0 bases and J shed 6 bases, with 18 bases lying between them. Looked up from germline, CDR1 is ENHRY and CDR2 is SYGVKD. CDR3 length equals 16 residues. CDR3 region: CAISESRAGPGGEQYF. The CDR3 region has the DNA TGTGCCATCAGTGAGTCGAGAGCGGGCCCTGGGGGCGAGCAGTACTTC.

The CDR3 is CASSLWGGRTDTQYF. CDR3 sequence (DNA): TGCGCCAGCAGCTTGTGGGGGGGGAGAACAGATACGCAGTATTTT. The chain employs TRBV5-1 and TRBJ2-3; 7 bases are shared with TRBD2. Germline trimming cut 1 base from V and 3 bases from J; bases unmatched to any gene: 5. This CDR3 spans 15 amino acids. The germline gives CDR1 SGHRS, CDR2 YFSETQ.

The CDR3 loop is CASSFGQFEQYF. DNA of the CDR3: TGTGCCAGCAGCTTCGGACAGTTCGAGCAGTACTTC. The chain carries TRBV11-2 and TRBJ2-7, with a tentative D call TRBD1 (6 bases). This CDR3 has 12 residues. Trimming removed 3 bases from V and 6 bases from J, with 9 bases in between. The germline CDR1 and CDR2 sequences are SGHAT and FQNNGV.

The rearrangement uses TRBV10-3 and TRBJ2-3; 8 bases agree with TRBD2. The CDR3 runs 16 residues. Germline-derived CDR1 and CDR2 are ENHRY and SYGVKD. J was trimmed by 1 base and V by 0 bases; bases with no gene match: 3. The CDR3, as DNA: TGTGCCATCAGTGAGTCGTACGGGGGGGGCACAGATACGCAGTATTTT. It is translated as CAISESYGGGTDTQYF.

The CDR3 protein is CASREDSYNEQFF. CDR3 DNA: TGTGCCAGCCGGGAGGACTCCTACAATGAGCAGTTCTTC. The chain carries TRBV7-6 and TRBJ2-1, with TRBD2 matching over 7 bases. This CDR3 comprises 13 residues. V lost 8 bases to trimming and J lost 0 bases; unmatched junction nucleotides: 1. Looked up from germline, CDR1 is SGHVS and CDR2 is FNYEAQ.

CDR3 nucleotides: TGTGCCAGCAGTTCGGCAAGGGCTAGCTCCTACGAGCAGTACTTC. It specifies CASSSARASSYEQYF. The rearrangement joins TRBV7-9 to TRBJ2-5; no reliable D call. The last part of the DNA fits TRBJ2-7 better; the J call may be wrong. The V gene's germline CDR1 is SEHNR and CDR2 FQNEAQ (reference sequence). The CDR3 is 15 amino acids.

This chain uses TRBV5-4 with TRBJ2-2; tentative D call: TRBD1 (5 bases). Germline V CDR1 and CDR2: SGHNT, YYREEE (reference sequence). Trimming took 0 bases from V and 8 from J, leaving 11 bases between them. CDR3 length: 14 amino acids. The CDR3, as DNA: TGTGCCAGCAGCTTGGGGACAACGAGTGGGGAGCTGTTTTTT. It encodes CASSLGTTSGELFF.

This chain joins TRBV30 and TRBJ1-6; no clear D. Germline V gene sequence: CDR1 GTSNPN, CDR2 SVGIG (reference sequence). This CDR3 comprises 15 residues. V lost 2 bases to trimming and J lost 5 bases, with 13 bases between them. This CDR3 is CAWSWWIEDNSPLHF. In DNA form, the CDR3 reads TGTGCCTGGAGTTGGTGGATCGAGGATAATTCACCCCTCCACTTT.

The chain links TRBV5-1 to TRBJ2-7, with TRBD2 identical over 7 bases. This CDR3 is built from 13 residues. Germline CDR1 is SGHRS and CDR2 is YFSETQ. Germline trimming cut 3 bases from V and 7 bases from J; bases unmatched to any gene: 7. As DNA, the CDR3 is TGCGCCAGCAGCTCGGGGGGTGGGGGAGAGCAGTACTTC. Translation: CASSSGGGGEQYF.

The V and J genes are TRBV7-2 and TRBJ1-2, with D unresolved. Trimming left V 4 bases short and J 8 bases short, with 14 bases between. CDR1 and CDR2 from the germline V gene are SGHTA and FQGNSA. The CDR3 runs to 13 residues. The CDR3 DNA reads TGTGCCAGCAGCTCCGGGAGAGGCGTCGGCTACACCTTC. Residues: CASSSGRGVGYTF.

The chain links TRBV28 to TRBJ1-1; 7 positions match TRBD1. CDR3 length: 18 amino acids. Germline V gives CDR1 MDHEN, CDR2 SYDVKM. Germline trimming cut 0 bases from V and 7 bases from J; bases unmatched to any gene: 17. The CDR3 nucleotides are TGTGCCAGCAGTTTATGGTGGGCCGCCACAGGGGCGGGAGGTGAAGCTTTCTTT. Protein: CASSLWWAATGAGGEAFF.

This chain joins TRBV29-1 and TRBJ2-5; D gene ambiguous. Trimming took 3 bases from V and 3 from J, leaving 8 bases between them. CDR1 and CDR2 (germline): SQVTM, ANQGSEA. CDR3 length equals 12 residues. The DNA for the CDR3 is TGCAGCGTTGATACGGAGAAAGAGACCCAGTACTTC. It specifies CSVDTEKETQYF.